The clone carrying this T cell receptor (beta chain) counts as medium-sized (0.01 to 0.1%) by frequency. Its cognate antigen is unknown. TRB rearrangements were amplified by touch-down multiplex PCR with mixed TRB-A/B primers. TCRdb derives one entry per CDR3 protein from the multiplex PCR reads, leaving out DNA. This sample's table has several thousand distinct CDR3 sequences. This sample is drawn from a study of T cell clusters in autoimmune cytopenias. Whole-study findings and limits: Primary autoimmune cytopenia patients appeared to lack physiological T cell clusters present in healthy donors. A dominant lymphoma-associated repertoire apparently masked the cluster-lack signature in secondary cytopenia versus chronic lymphocytic leukemia.

TRB amplification used approximately 250 ng of peripheral blood genomic DNA. The source material was peripheral blood. This TCR was recovered from a human donor with an autoimmune cytopenia or autoimmune hepatitis (not recorded which).

CDR3 region: CASSAGGGQGVLGYTF. This chain connects TRBV18 to TRBJ1-2; the TCRdb call, TRBD1, lacks DNA for checking. Per germline, CDR1 KGHSH and CDR2 LQKENI. The CDR3 spans 16 residues. Full variable domain (outside the CDR3, taken from reference TRBV18 and TRBJ1-2): NAGVMQNPRHLVRRRGQEARLRCSPMKGHSHVYWYRQLPEEGLKFMVYLQKENIIDESGMPKERFSAEFPKEGPSILRIQQVVRGDSAAYFCASSAGGGQGVLGYTFGSGTRLTVV.